This T cell receptor beta chain derives from a study of sequential checkpoint blockade in melanoma. Study details: Patients were randomized 1:1 to nivolumab-then-ipilimumab or ipilimumab-then-nivolumab first-line. Both treatment sequences were followed by maintenance nivolumab.

The length of the CDR3 is 15 residues. V shed 2 bases, J shed 9 bases, and the junction held 13 bases outside the gene matches. Germline CDR1 is LNHDA and CDR2 is SQIVND (reference sequence). As to this clone: This is likely an artifact of a read error, given a far larger clone one base away.

Treatment here: randomized to nivolumab then ipilimumab (arm A) or the reverse (arm B). No patient had prior DNA-damaging chemotherapy. From thawed PBMCs, live CD3+CD8+ cells negative for CD19 and CD56 were sorted. The repertoire was sequenced with immunoSEQ multiplex PCR; TCRdb's copy has only in-frame clones and lacks some. The top ten hold about two thirds of the sample, which has around 4,900 clones, about 78% seen once. The receptor's source is a human donor with melanoma. Sequences were derived from CD8+ T cells sorted from blood (inferred from file names), sampled from a patient given nivolumab and ipilimumab in sequence. The chain is built from TRBV19 and TRBJ2-7; 7 bases agree with TRBD2. CDR3 sequence reads: CASSITQRGDNVQYF. The CDR3 nucleotides read TGTGCCAGTAGTATAACCCAGCGGGGAGATAATGTGCAGTACTTC.